Below, 5 T cell receptor beta chains from the same sample are listed, as sequenced in a study of brain metastases from non-small cell lung cancer. Clones were read by immunoSEQ multiplex PCR, and TCRdb kept only the in-frame ones, dropping some. The profile shows thousands of clones, approximately 86% of them singletons. Sequenced: primary lung tumor tissue. The receptors here all came from a donor aged 40 or older with non-small cell lung cancer.

This rearrangement joins TRBV3-1 (or the pseudogene TRBV3-2) to TRBJ2-2, with D possibly matching TRBD1 (6 bases). CDR1 is LGHDT and CDR2 is YNNKEL in the germline V gene (reference sequence). Trimming removed 6 bases from V and 0 bases from J, with 17 bases in between. The CDR3 sequence is 17 residues long. CDR3 sequence (DNA): TGTGCCAGCAGGAAAAGGGGTGGGGGCACGAACACCGGGGAGCTGTTTTTT. Protein: CASRKRGGGTNTGELFF.

The V call is TRBV24-1, the J call TRBJ2-3, with 7 bases that match TRBD1. The CDR3 extends over 19 amino acids. The germline V gene encodes CDR1 KGHDR and CDR2 SFDVKD. After removal of 6 bases from V and 0 bases from J, the junction contained 17 bases not matched to a gene. As DNA, the CDR3 is TGTGCCACCAGTAGGACCGCCGAATCGGGACAGCTTAGCACAGATACGCAGTATTTT. It codes for CATSRTAESGQLSTDTQYF.

V usage is TRBV6-2 or TRBV6-3 and J usage is TRBJ1-1; no definite D call. The CDR3 length is 13 residues. From germline, CDR1 is MNHEY and CDR2 SVGEGT. V was trimmed by 4 bases and J by 4 bases, leaving 10 bases between them. CDR3 amino acids: CASSFAGITEAFF. DNA for the CDR3: TGTGCCAGCAGTTTCGCCGGGATCACTGAAGCTTTCTTT.

This clone has just a few counts. This chain links TRBV20-1 with TRBJ2-1, with 7 bases matching TRBD2. The CDR3 totals 15 residues. The junction had 9 bases not matched to a gene; V was cut back by 3 bases and J by 4 bases. The germline CDR1 and CDR2 sequences are DFQATT and SNEGSKA (reference sequence). The CDR3 region is CSASRFGGRYNEQFF. For the CDR3, the DNA is TGCAGTGCTAGTAGGTTCGGGGGGAGATACAATGAGCAGTTCTTC.

The chain couples TRBV6-5 to TRBJ1-2; D unclear. The germline CDR1 and CDR2 sequences are MNHEY and SVGAGI. CDR3 length equals 12 residues. The ends were cut back, 4 bases at V and 6 bases at J, with 9 bases in the middle. CDR3 sequence reads: CASSSGRNGYTF. CDR3 DNA sequence: TGTGCCAGCAGTTCCGGGCGTAATGGCTACACCTTC.